The 9 T cell receptor beta chains given below trace back to one sample, sequenced in a study of identical twins. TCRdb recomputed calls from the 5' RACE reads with MiXCR, one row per CDR3 protein. The sample holds about 300,000 distinct CDR3 sequences, more than 9% seen once. These data also formed part of another study, on yellow fever vaccine responses in identical twins.

Sequenced input: CD8+ T cells sorted from blood. The receptors were sampled from a young woman in good health.

This clonotype was seen a handful of times. The rearrangement uses TRBV7-9 and TRBJ2-7; 10 nucleotides agree with TRBD1. Germline lookup yields CDR1 SEHNR and CDR2 FQNEAQ (reference sequence). V was pared by 2 bases and J by 3 bases, with 7 bases of the junction left unmatched. This CDR3 has 16 amino acids. CDR3 amino acids: CASSLPQTGGDYEQYF. The DNA of the CDR3 is TGTGCCAGCAGCTTACCCCAGACAGGGGGCGACTACGAGCAGTACTTC.

This chain connects TRBV5-1 to TRBJ1-2; D remains unclear. Germline V gene sequence: CDR1 SGHRS, CDR2 YFSETQ. The CDR3 is 15 amino acids. Trimming left V 4 bases short and J 4 bases short, with 17 bases between. The CDR3 spells CASSHITGVGYGYTF. The CDR3 DNA is TGCGCCAGCAGCCACATTACGGGCGTTGGCTATGGCTACACCTTC.

This clonotype came up a few times. The V call is TRBV3-1, the J call TRBJ2-7; 9 bases align to TRBD2. The CDR3 extends over 19 amino acids. Germline V gene sequence: CDR1 LGHDT, CDR2 YNNKEL (reference sequence). V lost 4 bases and J lost 4; bases outside the gene matches: 20. This CDR3 reads CASSPSRGLAGVGFYEQYF. DNA for the CDR3: TGTGCCAGCAGCCCTTCTAGAGGATTAGCGGGAGTAGGATTTTACGAGCAGTACTTC.

This clonotype was counted only a few times. The gene calls are TRBV2 and TRBJ2-1, with TRBD2 identical over 9 bases. The CDR3 spans 16 residues. V lost 10 bases, J lost 9 bases, and 19 bases stayed unmatched. The germline V gene encodes CDR1 SNHLY and CDR2 FYNNEI. CDR3: CATRQVAGDWAAEQFF. DNA of the CDR3: TGTGCCACCCGTCAAGTAGCGGGAGACTGGGCAGCTGAGCAGTTCTTC.

V gene TRBV7-9 combines with J gene TRBJ2-2; 7 bases are shared with TRBD2. This CDR3 region has 17 residues. Germline trimming cut 5 bases from V and 1 base from J; bases unmatched to any gene: 10. CDR1 and CDR2 (germline): SEHNR, FQNEAQ (reference sequence). The CDR3 nucleotides are TGTGCCAGCAGCCCACCCTCTAGCGGCAAGAACACCGGGGAGCTGTTTTTT. Its translation: CASSPPSSGKNTGELFF. The full variable domain, rest sourced from reference TRBV7-9 and TRBJ2-2, is DTGVSQNPRHKITKRGQNVTFRCDPISEHNRLYWYRQTLGQGPEFLTYFQNEAQLEKSRLLSDRFSAERPKGSFSTLEIQRTEQGDSAMYLCASSPPSSGKNTGELFFGEGSRLTVL.

This clonotype came up a few times. This chain uses TRBV20-1 with TRBJ1-1; 9 bases line up with TRBD1. There are 14 residues in the CDR3. Unmatched junction bases numbered 5, after V lost 2 bases and J lost 4 bases. Germline V gene data show CDR1 as DFQATT and CDR2 as SNEGSKA (reference sequence). Here the CDR3 reads CSARKGQGFTEAFF. The CDR3 region has the DNA TGCAGTGCTAGAAAGGGACAGGGTTTCACTGAAGCTTTCTTT.

This clonotype was observed a few times. CDR3 loop: CASSLDRGAYEQYV. The CDR3 region has the DNA TGTGCCAGCAGCTTAGACAGGGGGGCCTACGAGCAGTACGTC. The V and J genes are TRBV7-8 and TRBJ2-7, with 8 bases matching TRBD1. Germline V CDR1 and CDR2: SGHVS, FQNEAQ. V dropped 1 base and J dropped 2; count of bases not matched to a gene: 1. CDR3 size: 14 residues.

The chain is built from TRBV12-3 or TRBV12-4 and TRBJ2-1; 7 positions agree with TRBD2. CDR3 length equals 15 residues. Trimming at V came to 6 bases and at J to 3 bases, leaving 8 bases not matched to a gene. CDR3 protein: CASSRKRDVYNEQFF. The CDR3 nucleotides are TGTGCCAGCAGCCGGAAGCGGGACGTCTACAATGAGCAGTTCTTC.

This clonotype was picked up a small number of times. The chain carries TRBV4-1 and TRBJ1-5; TRBD1 matches 7 bases. With 1 base clipped from V and 4 bases from J, the junction kept 4 bases outside the gene matches. The germline V gene encodes CDR1 MGHRA and CDR2 YSYEKL. The CDR3 has 15 residues. The DNA of the CDR3 is TGCGCCAGCAGCCAAGTACAGGGGACGAATCAGCCCCAGCATTTT. Its protein is CASSQVQGTNQPQHF.